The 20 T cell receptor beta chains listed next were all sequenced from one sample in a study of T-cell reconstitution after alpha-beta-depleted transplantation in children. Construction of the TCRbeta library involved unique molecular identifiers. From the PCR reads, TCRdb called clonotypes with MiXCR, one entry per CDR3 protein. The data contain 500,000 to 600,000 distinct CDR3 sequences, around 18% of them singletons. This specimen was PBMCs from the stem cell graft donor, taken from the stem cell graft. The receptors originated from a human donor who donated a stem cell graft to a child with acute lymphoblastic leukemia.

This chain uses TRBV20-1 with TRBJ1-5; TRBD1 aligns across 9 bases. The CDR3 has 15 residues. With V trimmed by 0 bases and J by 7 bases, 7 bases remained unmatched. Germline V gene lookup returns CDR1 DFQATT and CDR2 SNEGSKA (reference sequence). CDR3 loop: CSARERQGGEQPQHF. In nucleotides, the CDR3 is TGCAGTGCTAGAGAACGACAGGGGGGTGAACAGCCCCAGCATTTT.

The CDR3 reads CASSYSPLAPSLYEQYF. The CDR3 DNA reads as TGTGCCAGCAGTTACTCCCCTCTAGCTCCCTCCCTCTACGAGCAGTACTTC. The chain links TRBV6-5 to TRBJ2-7; D is possibly TRBD2 (5 bases). This CDR3 contains 17 residues. Trimming left V 0 bases short and J 3 bases short, with 18 bases between. Looked up from germline, CDR1 is MNHEY and CDR2 is SVGAGI.

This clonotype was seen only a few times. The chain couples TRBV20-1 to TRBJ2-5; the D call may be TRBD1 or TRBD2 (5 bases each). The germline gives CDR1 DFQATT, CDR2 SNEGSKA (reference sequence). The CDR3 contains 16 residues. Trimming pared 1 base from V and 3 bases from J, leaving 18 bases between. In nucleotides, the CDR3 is TGCAGTGCTAGAGGTGTCGGGGCAGGGAGAGAAGAGACCCAGTACTTC. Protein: CSARGVGAGREETQYF.

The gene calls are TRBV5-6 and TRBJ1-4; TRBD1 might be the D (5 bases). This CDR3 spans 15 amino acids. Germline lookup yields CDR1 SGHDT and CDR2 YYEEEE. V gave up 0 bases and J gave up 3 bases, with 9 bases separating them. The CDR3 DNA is TGTGCCAGCAGCTTGGAAGGGGCACCTAATGAAAAACTGTTTTTT. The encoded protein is CASSLEGAPNEKLFF.

Here the CDR3 DNA reads TGCAGTGCTAGAAGGGCCCCAGGGCAAGGCGTAGCCGGGGAGCTGTTTTTT. Its translation is CSARRAPGQGVAGELFF. The rearrangement joins TRBV20-1 to TRBJ2-2, with a tentative D call TRBD1 (5 bases). There are 17 residues in the CDR3. Germline CDR1 is DFQATT and CDR2 is SNEGSKA (reference sequence). The V end lost 2 bases, the J end lost 6 bases, and 22 bases lay between the germline ends.

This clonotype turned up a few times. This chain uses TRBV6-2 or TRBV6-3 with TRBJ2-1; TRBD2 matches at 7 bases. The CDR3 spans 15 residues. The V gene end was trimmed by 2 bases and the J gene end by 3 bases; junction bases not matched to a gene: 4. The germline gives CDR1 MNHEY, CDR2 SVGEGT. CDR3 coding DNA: TGTGCCAGCAGTTACCGCGGACTAGTCTACAATGAGCAGTTCTTC. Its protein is CASSYRGLVYNEQFF.

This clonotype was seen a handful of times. CDR3 sequence reads: CATSRERLAGAGELFF. The CDR3 bases are TGTGCCACCAGCAGAGAGCGGCTAGCGGGTGCCGGGGAGCTGTTTTTT. V is TRBV15 and J is TRBJ2-2; 8 bases agree with TRBD2. Germline values: CDR1 LNHNV, CDR2 YYDKDF (reference sequence). Germline trimming cut 0 bases from V and 6 bases from J; bases unmatched to any gene: 6. This CDR3 is built from 16 residues.

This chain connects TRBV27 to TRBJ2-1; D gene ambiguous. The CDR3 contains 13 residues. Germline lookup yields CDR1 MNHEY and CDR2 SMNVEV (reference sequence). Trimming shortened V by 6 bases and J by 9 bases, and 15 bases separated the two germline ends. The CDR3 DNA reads TGTGCCAGCAGCTTCGTCGAGGCCAGTGAGCAGTTCTTC. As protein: CASSFVEASEQFF.

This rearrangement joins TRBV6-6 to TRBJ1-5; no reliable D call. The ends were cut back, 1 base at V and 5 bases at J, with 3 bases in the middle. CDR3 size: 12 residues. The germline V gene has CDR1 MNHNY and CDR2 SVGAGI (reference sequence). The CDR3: CASSYWDQPQHF. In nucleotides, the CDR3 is TGTGCCAGCAGTTACTGGGATCAGCCCCAGCATTTT.

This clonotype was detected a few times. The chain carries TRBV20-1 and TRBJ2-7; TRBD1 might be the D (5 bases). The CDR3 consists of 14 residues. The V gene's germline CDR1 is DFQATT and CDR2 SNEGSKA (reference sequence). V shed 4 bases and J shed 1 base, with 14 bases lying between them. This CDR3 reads CSATRRQGSYEQYF. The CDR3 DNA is TGCAGTGCTACTCGTCGGCAGGGTTCCTACGAGCAGTACTTC.

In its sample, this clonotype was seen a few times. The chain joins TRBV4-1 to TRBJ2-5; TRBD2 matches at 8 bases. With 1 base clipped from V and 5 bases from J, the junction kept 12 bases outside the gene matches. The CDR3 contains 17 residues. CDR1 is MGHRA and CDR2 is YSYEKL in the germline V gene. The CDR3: CASSQVRAGVYAETQYF. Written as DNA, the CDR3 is TGCGCCAGCAGCCAAGTGAGAGCGGGAGTTTATGCCGAGACCCAGTACTTC.

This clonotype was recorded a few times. The CDR3 region has the DNA TGTGCCAGCAGTGGACTAGCGGGGACTTATTACGAGCAGTACTTC. Encoded protein: CASSGLAGTYYEQYF. The gene calls are TRBV12-3 or TRBV12-4 and TRBJ2-7, with TRBD2 matching 12 bases. V gave up 5 bases and J gave up 4 bases; unmatched junction bases: 6. The CDR3 is 15 amino acids.

DNA of the CDR3: TGCGCCAGCAGCTTGACGGTCGACAATGAGCAGTTCTTC. Its translation: CASSLTVDNEQFF. The chain employs TRBV5-1 and TRBJ2-1; no clear D. CDR1 SGHRS and CDR2 YFSETQ come from the germline V gene. The CDR3 runs 13 residues. With 1 base removed from V and 5 bases from J, the gap between germline ends came to 7 bases.

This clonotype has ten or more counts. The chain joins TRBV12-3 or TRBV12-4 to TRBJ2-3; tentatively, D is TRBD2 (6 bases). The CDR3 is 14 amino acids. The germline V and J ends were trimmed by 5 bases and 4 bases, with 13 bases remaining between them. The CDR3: CASSPRTGADTQYF. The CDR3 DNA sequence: TGTGCCAGCAGTCCGCGGACGGGGGCAGATACGCAGTATTTT.

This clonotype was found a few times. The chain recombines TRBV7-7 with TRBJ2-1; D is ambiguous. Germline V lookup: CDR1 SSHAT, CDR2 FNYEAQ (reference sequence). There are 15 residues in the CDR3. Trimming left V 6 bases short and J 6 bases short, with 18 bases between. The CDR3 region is CASSQREVVGNEQFF. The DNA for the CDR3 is TGTGCCAGCAGTCAGCGAGAAGTAGTAGGCAATGAGCAGTTCTTC.

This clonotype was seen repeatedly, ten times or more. The CDR3 region has the DNA TGTGCCAGCAGCCACCTAGGAAGCTCCTACAATGAGCAGTTCTTC. Amino acids: CASSHLGSSYNEQFF. V is TRBV6-1 and J is TRBJ2-1; D not certain. The V gene's germline CDR1 is MNHNS and CDR2 SASEGT. V lost 6 bases to trimming and J lost 0 bases, with 12 bases between them. CDR3 length: 15 residues.

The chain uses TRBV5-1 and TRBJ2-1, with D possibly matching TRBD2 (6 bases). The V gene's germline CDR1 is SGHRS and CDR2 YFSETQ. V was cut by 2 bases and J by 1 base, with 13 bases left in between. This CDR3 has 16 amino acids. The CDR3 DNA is TGCGCCAGCAGCTTAATCGAGCGGGTGTCCTACAATGAGCAGTTCTTC. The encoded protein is CASSLIERVSYNEQFF.

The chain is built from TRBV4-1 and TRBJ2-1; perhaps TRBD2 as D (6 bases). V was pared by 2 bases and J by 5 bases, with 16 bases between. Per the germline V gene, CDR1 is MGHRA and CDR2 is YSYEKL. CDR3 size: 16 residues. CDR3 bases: TGCGCCAGCAGCCAACCGAGGACGGGAGTGGACAATGAGCAGTTCTTC. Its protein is CASSQPRTGVDNEQFF.

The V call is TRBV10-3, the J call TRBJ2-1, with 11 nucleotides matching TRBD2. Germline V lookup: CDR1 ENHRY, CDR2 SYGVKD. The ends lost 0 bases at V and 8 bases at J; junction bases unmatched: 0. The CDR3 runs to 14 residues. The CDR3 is CAISESSGGDEQFF. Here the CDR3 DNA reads TGTGCCATCAGTGAGTCTAGCGGGGGGGATGAGCAGTTCTTC.

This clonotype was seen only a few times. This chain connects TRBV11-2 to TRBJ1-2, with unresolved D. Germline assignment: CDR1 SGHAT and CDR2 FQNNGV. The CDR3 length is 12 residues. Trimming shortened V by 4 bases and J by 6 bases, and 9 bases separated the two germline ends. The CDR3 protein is CASSYGPNGYTF. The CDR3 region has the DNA TGTGCCAGCAGCTACGGGCCAAATGGCTACACCTTC.